What follows are 30 T cell receptor beta chains derived from one specimen sequenced in a study of beta chain features in type 1 diabetes. What was sequenced were expressed TCRB transcripts, since all of the isolated RNA had been reverse transcribed. Sequencing was performed with immunoSEQ multiplex PCR; in TCRdb, only in-frame clones are kept and a portion is missing. The sample holds fewer than 250,000 clones, 9.6% seen once. The sequenced sample was naive CD4+ T cells from blood. All receptors derive from a woman younger than 30 in good health.

The chain is built from TRBV4-1 and TRBJ2-5, with 11 positions matching TRBD1. The V gene's germline CDR1 is MGHRA and CDR2 YSYEKL. The CDR3 runs 17 residues. V was clipped by 4 bases and J by 1 base; unmatched bases: 8. CDR3 coding DNA: TGCGCCAGCAGCCGCGCCGGGACAGGGGGTAGCCAAGAGACCCAGTACTTC. This sequence encodes CASSRAGTGGSQETQYF.

The table lists this clone with many counts. For the CDR3, the DNA is TGTGCCAGCAGTAACAGGGAGACCCAGTACTTC. It codes for CASSNRETQYF. The chain has TRBV7-9 and TRBJ2-5, with a weak D call TRBD1 (5 bases). V shed 6 bases and J shed 5 bases, with 7 bases lying between them. The germline gives CDR1 SEHNR, CDR2 FQNEAQ (reference sequence). The length of the CDR3 is 11 residues.

In this sample, this clone turned up many times. Germline and junction disagree at one end, which may indicate a read error. The rearrangement links TRBV29-1 to TRBJ1-2; D is perhaps TRBD1 (5 bases). The CDR3 contains 10 residues. CDR1 and CDR2 (germline): SQVTM, ANQGSEA. The CDR3: CSVVGPGVAF. Written as DNA, the CDR3 is TGCAGCGTTGTTGGGCCGGGGGTTGCCTTC.

The chain joins TRBV11-3 to TRBJ2-2; TRBD1 matches at 8 bases. Germline V gene lookup returns CDR1 SGHNT and CDR2 YENEEA. Unmatched junction bases numbered 2, after V lost 8 bases and J lost 6 bases. This CDR3 has 12 amino acids. CDR3 amino acids: CASGQGSGELFF. CDR3 sequence (DNA): TGTGCCAGCGGACAGGGCTCCGGGGAGCTGTTTTTT. The variable domain in full, with the rest retrieved from reference TRBV11-3 and TRBJ2-2, is EAGVVQSPRYKIIEKKQPVAFWCNPISGHNTLYWYLQNLGQGPELLIRYENEEAVDDSQLPKDRFSAERLKGVDSTLKIQPAELGDSAVYLCASGQGSGELFFGEGSRLTVL.

The V gene is TRBV4-2, the J gene TRBJ2-7, with 16 bases matching TRBD2. Losses at the gene ends were 3 bases for V and 7 bases for J; bases not matched to a gene: 18. Per the germline V gene, CDR1 is LGHNA and CDR2 is YNFKEQ. This CDR3 has 20 amino acids. CDR3 nucleotide sequence: TGTGCCAGCAGCCAGTTCGACCCCCCGGGACTAGCGGGAGGGCCGGGGGAGCAGTACTTC. The encoded protein is CASSQFDPPGLAGGPGEQYF.

DNA for the CDR3: TGCAGCGTTGTGACAGGGGGCAGCGGGGAGCTGTTTTTT. Protein: CSVVTGGSGELFF. V gene TRBV29-1 combines with J gene TRBJ2-2, with 10 nucleotides matching TRBD1. Germline V gives CDR1 SQVTM, CDR2 ANQGSEA. After removal of 4 bases from V and 7 bases from J, the junction contained 3 bases not matched to a gene. This CDR3 is 13 amino acids long.

This clone appeared a few times. The V call is TRBV27, the J call TRBJ2-1, with TRBD2 identical over 10 bases. In germline, CDR1 is MNHEY, CDR2 SMNVEV (reference sequence). The CDR3 length is 16 residues. Trimming at V came to 6 bases and at J to 0 bases, leaving 5 bases not matched to a gene. The CDR3 DNA reads TGTGCCAGCAGAAGGGGACTAGCGAACTCCTACAATGAGCAGTTCTTC. Its translation: CASRRGLANSYNEQFF.

V and J are TRBV18 and TRBJ2-3; D unresolved. Germline CDR1 KGHSH, CDR2 LQKENI. Trimming took 3 bases from V and 6 from J, leaving 10 bases between them. The CDR3 contains 13 residues. This CDR3 is CASSPRRLDTQYF. CDR3 nucleotides: TGTGCCAGCTCACCTCGGAGACTCGATACGCAGTATTTT.

This clone came up many times. The chain uses TRBV30 and TRBJ2-3; possible D gene TRBD1, 5 bases. The germline V and J ends were trimmed by 3 bases and 0 bases, with 7 bases remaining between them. CDR1 GTSNPN and CDR2 SVGIG come from the germline V gene (reference sequence). This CDR3 comprises 13 residues. The CDR3 here is CAWRQASTDTQYF. The CDR3 bases are TGTGCCTGGAGACAGGCGAGCACAGATACGCAGTATTTT.

V gene TRBV14 combines with J gene TRBJ1-2; no clear D. Trimming took 0 bases from V and 7 from J, leaving 6 bases between them. CDR1 and CDR2 from the germline V gene are SGHDN and FVKESK. CDR3 length equals 12 residues. CDR3 coding DNA: TGTGCCAGCAGCCAAGATAGCCGTGGCTACACCTTC. Its translation: CASSQDSRGYTF.

This clone has more than one count but fewer than ten. V and J are TRBV29-1 and TRBJ2-3, with D possibly TRBD2 on 5 matching bases. The V end lost 8 bases, the J end lost 0 bases, and 15 bases lay between the germline ends. This CDR3 is built from 14 residues. Germline V CDR1 and CDR2: SQVTM, ANQGSEA. CDR3 DNA sequence: TGCAGCACTCGGGAAGGGCACAGCACAGATACGCAGTATTTT. Translating it yields CSTREGHSTDTQYF.

This chain links TRBV25-1 with TRBJ1-2, with D unresolved. The CDR3 has 15 residues. Germline CDR1 MGHDK, CDR2 SYGVNS. V lost 9 bases, J lost 0 bases, and 17 bases lay in between. The CDR3 sequence: CARKAGRPTNYGYTF. The CDR3 DNA sequence: TGTGCCAGAAAGGCGGGCAGGCCCACTAACTATGGCTACACCTTC.

This chain connects TRBV7-9 to TRBJ1-1, with TRBD1 matching over 7 bases. The CDR3 runs 14 residues. Looked up from germline, CDR1 is SEHNR and CDR2 is FQNEAQ (reference sequence). V was clipped by 5 bases and J by 1 base; unmatched bases: 4. CDR3: CASSPGDRNTEAFF. In nucleotides, the CDR3 is TGTGCCAGCAGCCCAGGGGACAGGAACACTGAAGCTTTCTTT.

The rearrangement links TRBV11-2 to TRBJ1-6; 10 nucleotides line up with TRBD1. The J segment lost 9 bases and the V segment lost 5 bases, leaving 16 bases of the junction unmatched. Germline V lookup: CDR1 SGHAT, CDR2 FQNNGV. The CDR3 totals 18 residues. The CDR3 loop reads CASSQAGQGPKGGSPLHF. The CDR3 nucleotides read TGTGCCAGCAGCCAAGCGGGACAGGGGCCGAAGGGTGGTTCACCCCTCCACTTT.

The chain has TRBV11-2 and TRBJ1-2; 7 bases agree with TRBD1. The CDR3 loop spans 14 amino acids. V shed 5 bases, J shed 2 bases, and the junction held 5 bases outside the gene matches. CDR1 is SGHAT and CDR2 is FQNNGV in the germline V gene. CDR3 residues: CASSRQGGNYGYTF. The CDR3 bases are TGTGCCAGCAGCCGACAGGGTGGAAACTATGGCTACACCTTC.

The chain links TRBV6-6 to TRBJ1-2; maybe TRBD1 (6 bases). Germline CDR1 MNHNY, CDR2 SVGAGI (reference sequence). CDR3 length: 13 residues. V dropped 6 bases and J dropped 8 bases, with 16 bases sitting between them. The CDR3 DNA reads as TGTGCCAGCAGAAAAACAGGGTTGGGAGGCTACACCTTC. It codes for CASRKTGLGGYTF.

In this sample, this clone turned up a few times. The CDR3 DNA reads as TGTGCCAGCAGTGTGGGGGGGGCATGGGAAAAACTGTTTTTT. Its translation is CASSVGGAWEKLFF. V usage is TRBV2 and J usage is TRBJ1-4, with D possibly TRBD1 on 6 matching bases. The germline gives CDR1 SNHLY, CDR2 FYNNEI. Trimming cost V 4 bases and J 8 bases, with 14 bases left between them. There are 14 residues in the CDR3.

This clone has more than one count but fewer than ten. The rearrangement joins TRBV11-2 to TRBJ1-5; 7 bases map to TRBD1. The CDR3 is 16 residues long. The junction had 3 bases not matched to a gene; V was cut back by 1 base and J by 0 bases. CDR1 SGHAT and CDR2 FQNNGV come from the germline V gene. The CDR3 reads CASSLGQGHSNQPQHF. CDR3 bases: TGTGCCAGCAGCTTAGGACAGGGTCATAGCAATCAGCCCCAGCATTTT.

This clone was observed a handful of times. V and J are TRBV5-1 and TRBJ2-3; possibly TRBD2 for D (6 bases). The length of the CDR3 is 15 residues. V lost 4 bases to trimming and J lost 1 base, with 13 bases between them. Looked up from germline, CDR1 is SGHRS and CDR2 is YFSETQ. CDR3 DNA sequence: TGCGCCAGCAGCCCGGGACTCCATCGCACAGATACGCAGTATTTT. The encoded protein is CASSPGLHRTDTQYF.

This clone showed up just a few times. CDR3 coding DNA: TGTGCCAGCAGTTATCGGACAGGGGCGAATGGCTACACCTTC. It translates to CASSYRTGANGYTF. The V call is TRBV6-6, the J call TRBJ1-2, with TRBD1 matching 9 bases. V lost 3 bases to trimming and J lost 6 bases; unmatched junction nucleotides: 5. Germline V lookup: CDR1 MNHNY, CDR2 SVGAGI (reference sequence). The CDR3 contains 14 residues.

The chain couples TRBV30 to TRBJ2-7; D call uncertain. The germline V gene has CDR1 GTSNPN and CDR2 SVGIG (reference sequence). The CDR3 has 17 residues. The V end was cut by 1 base, the J end by 2 bases, with 21 bases between. The CDR3 region has the DNA TGTGCCTGGAGTGGGGCCTCTGGTCCAGTCTACCCCTACGAGCAGTACTTC. Its protein product is CAWSGASGPVYPYEQYF.

This clone was counted a few times. This chain links TRBV29-1 with TRBJ2-3; 9 bases are shared with TRBD1. The ends lost 8 bases at V and 0 bases at J; junction bases unmatched: 6. Germline V gene lookup returns CDR1 SQVTM and CDR2 ANQGSEA. This CDR3 contains 14 residues. The CDR3: CSLGDRASTDTQYF. Written as DNA, the CDR3 is TGCAGCCTGGGGGACAGGGCTAGCACAGATACGCAGTATTTT.

The V and J genes are TRBV19 and TRBJ1-5; D call uncertain. V lost 7 bases and J lost 11, with 21 bases in between. This CDR3 region has 14 residues. CDR1 and CDR2 from the germline V gene are LNHDA and SQIVND (reference sequence). The CDR3 sequence: CASTTGIPSSTQHF. CDR3 DNA sequence: TGTGCCAGTACCACCGGGATCCCGAGTTCGACCCAGCATTTT.

A few counts support this clone. This chain joins TRBV10-3 and TRBJ2-5; D gene unclear. Between the trimmed V and J ends, which lost 5 bases and 2 bases, there was a span of 9 bases. The germline V gene has CDR1 ENHRY and CDR2 SYGVKD. The CDR3 is 13 residues long. This chain's CDR3 is CAISQAKQETQYF. The CDR3 DNA reads TGTGCCATCAGTCAGGCGAAACAAGAGACCCAGTACTTC.

The chain joins TRBV29-1 to TRBJ1-4; the match to TRBD1 covers 9 bases. This CDR3 region has 16 residues. The J segment lost 3 bases and the V segment lost 3 bases, leaving 8 bases of the junction unmatched. Germline V CDR1 and CDR2: SQVTM, ANQGSEA. The CDR3 loop is CSVDVGTGIANEKLFF. CDR3 DNA: TGCAGCGTTGATGTGGGGACAGGGATCGCTAATGAAAAACTGTTTTTT.

The genes are TRBV6-1 and TRBJ1-3; D is undetermined. Per the germline V gene, CDR1 is MNHNS and CDR2 is SASEGT. Deletions cut 9 bases from V and 0 bases from J, with 9 bases between. The CDR3 sequence is 13 residues long. CDR3 protein: CASRLASGNTIYF. DNA for the CDR3: TGTGCCAGTCGACTGGCCTCTGGAAACACCATATATTTT.

This clone appeared a few times. The V call is TRBV28, the J call TRBJ1-5; 7 nucleotides line up with TRBD1. The V and J ends lost 3 bases and 7 bases, in that order; junction bases with no gene match: 27. This CDR3 contains 21 residues. Germline V gives CDR1 MDHEN, CDR2 SYDVKM. The CDR3 spells CASSFRDGTWGLQGLRQPQHF. CDR3 sequence (DNA): TGTGCCAGCAGTTTTCGGGATGGGACTTGGGGGTTACAGGGGCTCCGGCAGCCCCAGCATTTT. Filled out from reference TRBV28 and TRBJ1-5, the complete variable domain reads DVKVTQSSRYLVKRTGEKVFLECVQDMDHENMFWYRQDPGLGLRLIYFSYDVKMKEKGDIPEGYSVSREKKERFSLILESASTNQTSMYLCASSFRDGTWGLQGLRQPQHFGDGTRLSIL.

This clone has only a few counts. CDR3: CASSGWTGLSGTRRDTQYF. CDR3 DNA sequence: TGTGCCAGCAGTGGCTGGACAGGGCTCAGCGGGACAAGGAGGGATACGCAGTATTTT. The chain links TRBV6-1 to TRBJ2-3; perhaps TRBD1 as D (8 bases). Between the trimmed V and J ends, which lost 4 bases and 6 bases, there was a span of 29 bases. The CDR3 is 19 residues long. CDR1 and CDR2 (germline): MNHNS, SASEGT.

As DNA, the CDR3 is TGCGCCAGCAGCCGGGAAGGACAGGCCCGAGCCACCTTC. It is translated as CASSREGQARATF. The chain uses TRBV5-1 and TRBJ1-2; TRBD1 matches 7 bases. CDR3 length equals 13 residues. Looked up from germline, CDR1 is SGHRS and CDR2 is YFSETQ. The V and J ends lost 4 bases and 13 bases, in that order; junction bases with no gene match: 13.

A few counts support this clone. The CDR3 DNA follows: TGTGCCAGCAGAACTACCCGGACAGTAGAAGCTTTCTTT. It translates to CASRTTRTVEAFF. The V and J genes are TRBV7-9 and TRBJ1-1; D possibly corresponds to TRBD1 (6 bases). Germline V gives CDR1 SEHNR, CDR2 FQNEAQ (reference sequence). The germline V and J ends were trimmed by 6 bases and 8 bases, with 16 bases remaining between them. This CDR3 is built from 13 residues.